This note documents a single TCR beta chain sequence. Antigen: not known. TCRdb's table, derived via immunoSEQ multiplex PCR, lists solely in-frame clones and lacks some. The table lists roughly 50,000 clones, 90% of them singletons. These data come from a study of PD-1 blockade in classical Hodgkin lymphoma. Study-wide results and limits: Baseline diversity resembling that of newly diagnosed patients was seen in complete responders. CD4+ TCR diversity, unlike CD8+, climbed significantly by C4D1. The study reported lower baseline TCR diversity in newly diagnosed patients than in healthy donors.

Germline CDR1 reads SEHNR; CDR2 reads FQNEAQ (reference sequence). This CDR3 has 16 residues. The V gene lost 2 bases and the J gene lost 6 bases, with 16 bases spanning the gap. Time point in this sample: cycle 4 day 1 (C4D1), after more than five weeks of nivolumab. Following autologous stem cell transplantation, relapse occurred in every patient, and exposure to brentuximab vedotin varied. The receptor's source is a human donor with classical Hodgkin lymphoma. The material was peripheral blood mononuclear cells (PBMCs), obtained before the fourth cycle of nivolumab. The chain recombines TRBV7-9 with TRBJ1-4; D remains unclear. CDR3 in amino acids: CASSLYVSRGDEKLFF. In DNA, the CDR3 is TGTGCCAGCAGCTTATACGTCTCTCGCGGAGATGAAAAACTGTTTTTT.